This TCR beta chain comes out of a study of PD-L1 blockade in urothelial cancer. Synthetic templates analogous to TCR were spiked into all PCRs individually. Assay: immunoSEQ multiplex PCR; the TCRdb copy retains only in-frame clones and omits some. Of approximately 34,000 clones in the sample, roughly 84% were seen once. CDR1 LNHDA and CDR2 SQIVND come from the germline V gene (reference sequence). The CDR3 consists of 13 residues. J lost 4 bases, V lost 6 bases, and 3 bases had no gene match. The chain links TRBV19 to TRBJ2-1; 7 bases align to TRBD1. The sequence came from a man in his 60s with urothelial cancer. The sequencing here drew on PBMCs, taken around atezolizumab (anti-PD-L1) treatment. The CDR3 nucleotides are TGTGCCAGTAGCGTGACAGGGTACAATGAGCAGTTCTTC. The encoded protein is CASSVTGYNEQFF.